This TCR beta chain derives from a study of response to subunit inactivated influenza vaccine listed by TCRdb under 2018. For context, the study as a whole: To follow how T cells responded to a trivalent subunit inactivated influenza vaccine, the researchers relied on deep quantitative profiling of the T cell receptor repertoire.

There are a few counts of this clonotype. This clone's antigen is unknown. Base qualities are not at hand, and no much larger clone is one base apart. The germline V gene (reference sequence) supplies CDR1 DFQATT and CDR2 SNEGSKA. A distance of 19 bases separates the germline ends of V and J, which lose 3 bases and 8 bases respectively. The CDR3 starts with the cysteine, ends with the phenylalanine, and has 14 residues. Of all the DNA, just the CDR3 is kept, 42 bases in frame from base 1. Study-wide conclusions, independent of this receptor: According to the authors, only a limited number of new T cells may be recruited by each seasonal influenza vaccination.

The protocol used for the library was RT-PCR. Reads for this sample came from an Illumina HiSeq 2500. TCRdb cleaned the public reads at Q25 with fastp, built clones with MiXCR and kept in-frame beta chains. Duplicate CDR3 protein sequences are folded into a single record with the most common DNA and genes. The sample table lists 590,000 or so distinct CDR3 sequences, around 15% of them with a count of one. The top ten constitute around 7.6% of the sample. The clonotype originates from a man aged 50 to 60 who received an inactivated influenza vaccine. Donor details come from another sample of the same person, matched by shared clones. This material consisted of PBMCs from blood, taken roughly 2 weeks before vaccination. The receptor chain draws on TRBV20-1 and TRBJ1-2; TRBD1 could be the D gene, as 5 bases match. CDR3 region: CSASEWEGSGGYTF. The sequenced DNA: TGCAGTGCTAGCGAATGGGAGGGGTCAGGAGGCTACACCTTC.